These T cell receptor beta chains were read from a single sample in a study of T cell responses to AZD1222 COVID-19 vaccine. Libraries were prepared by immunoSEQ multiplex PCR; TCRdb keeps only in-frame clonotypes and omits some of them. This table has about 130,000 clones, approximately 84% appearing once. Sample: peripheral blood, taken on day 0 of AZD1222 vaccination. These receptors all stem from an adult in good health. The CDR3 runs from the conserved cysteine through the conserved F or W. A D gene is named only where the DNA matches it firmly. Size tells how often a clone was seen (once, few, many) or the class of an expanded clone, and some rows leave it out.

CDR3 DNA: TGTGCCTGGAGTATTAGGACAGGGGGTAATCAGCCCCAGCATTTT
CDR3 protein: CAWSIRTGGNQPQHF
J gene: TRBJ1-5
V gene: TRBV30
D gene: TRBD1
CDR3 length: 15
clone size: -

CDR3 DNA: TGTGCCAGCAGCGGCAGGGACAGGGGGCAGGATGAAAAACTGTTTTTT
CDR3 protein: CASSGRDRGQDEKLFF
J gene: TRBJ1-4
V gene: TRBV5-4
D gene: TRBD1
CDR3 length: 16
clone size: -

CDR3 DNA: TGTGCCACCAGCAGAGATACCCGAGAGACCCAGTACTTC
CDR3 protein: CATSRDTRETQYF
J gene: TRBJ2-5
V gene: TRBV15
D gene: -
CDR3 length: 13
clone size: -

CDR3 DNA: TGTGCCAGCAGCCATTCCCGGGGGGACAAAGTCATCACCTTC
CDR3 protein: CASSHSRGDKVITF
J gene: TRBJ1-2
V gene: TRBV3-1/TRBV3-2
D gene: -
CDR3 length: 14
clone size: -

CDR3 DNA: TGTGCCAGCAGCGTAGAAACAGCCGGCTTCTATGGCTACACCTTC
CDR3 protein: CASSVETAGFYGYTF
J gene: TRBJ1-2
V gene: TRBV9
D gene: -
CDR3 length: 15
clone size: -

CDR3 DNA: TGTGCCAGCAGCTTTGGGACTAGCGGGGGAGATACGCAGTATTTT
CDR3 protein: CASSFGTSGGDTQYF
J gene: TRBJ2-3
V gene: TRBV11-3
D gene: TRBD2
CDR3 length: 15
clone size: -

CDR3 DNA: TGCGCCAGCAAGTTCGGGGGTCGGGCAACTAATGAAAAACTGTTTTTT
CDR3 protein: CASKFGGRATNEKLFF
J gene: TRBJ1-4
V gene: TRBV5-1
D gene: -
CDR3 length: 16
clone size: few

CDR3 DNA: TGTGCCATCGCATCGGGGACAGATCCTTCAACCTATGGCTACACCTTC
CDR3 protein: CAIASGTDPSTYGYTF
J gene: TRBJ1-2
V gene: TRBV10-3
D gene: TRBD1
CDR3 length: 16
clone size: -

CDR3 DNA: TGTGCCAGTAGTATATGGGGAAAGGGACCCCTCCACTTT
CDR3 protein: CASSIWGKGPLHF
J gene: TRBJ1-6
V gene: TRBV19
D gene: -
CDR3 length: 13
clone size: -

CDR3 DNA: TGTGCCAGCTGGGCATCGGGGGGCGATGGCTACACCTTC
CDR3 protein: CASWASGGDGYTF
J gene: TRBJ1-2
V gene: TRBV2
D gene: -
CDR3 length: 13
clone size: -

CDR3 DNA: TGCGCCAGCAGCTTAGACAGGGCTAACGCCGAGCAGTACTTC
CDR3 protein: CASSLDRANAEQYF
J gene: TRBJ2-7
V gene: TRBV5-1
D gene: TRBD1
CDR3 length: 14
clone size: -

CDR3 DNA: TGTGCCAGCAGCGTAGCGGCAGGGGGACTAGCGGGGGCTAGCACAGATACGCAGTATTTT
CDR3 protein: CASSVAAGGLAGASTDTQYF
J gene: TRBJ2-3
V gene: TRBV9
D gene: TRBD2
CDR3 length: 20
clone size: once

CDR3 DNA: TGTGCCAGCAGCCGAGGAGGACAGGGCTACGAGCAGTACTTC
CDR3 protein: CASSRGGQGYEQYF
J gene: TRBJ2-7
V gene: TRBV6-5
D gene: TRBD1
CDR3 length: 14
clone size: -

CDR3 DNA: TGTGCCAGCAGCTTAATGACTTGGGATCTATGGAGCTACACCTTC
CDR3 protein: CASSLMTWDLWSYTF
J gene: TRBJ1-2
V gene: TRBV7-3
D gene: -
CDR3 length: 15
clone size: -

CDR3 DNA: TGTGCCACCAGCCTAGACAGGGGAGCTGGAAACACCATATATTTT
CDR3 protein: CATSLDRGAGNTIYF
J gene: TRBJ1-3
V gene: TRBV15
D gene: TRBD1
CDR3 length: 15
clone size: -

CDR3 DNA: TGTGCCAGCAGCGTAGGGGTCGGTGGGAATAATGAAAAACTGTTTTTT
CDR3 protein: CASSVGVGGNNEKLFF
J gene: TRBJ1-4
V gene: TRBV9
D gene: -
CDR3 length: 16
clone size: -

CDR3 DNA: TGTGCCAGCAGGTTGGCGGGGGCCGCAGGCTACACCTTC
CDR3 protein: CASRLAGAAGYTF
J gene: TRBJ1-2
V gene: TRBV3-1/TRBV3-2
D gene: -
CDR3 length: 13
clone size: -

CDR3 DNA: TGTGCCAGCAGCTTAGGACAGGCCACTAGCACAGATACGCAGTATTTT
CDR3 protein: CASSLGQATSTDTQYF
J gene: TRBJ2-3
V gene: TRBV7-9
D gene: -
CDR3 length: 16
clone size: -

CDR3 DNA: TGTGCCAGCAGTGAATCAGGTGGCTACACCTTC
CDR3 protein: CASSESGGYTF
J gene: TRBJ1-2
V gene: TRBV2
D gene: -
CDR3 length: 11
clone size: few